This TCR beta chain came from a study of blood T cell repertoires in COVID-19. Study as a whole: T cells, B-cell-depleted T cells, or PBMCs provided the cDNA or gDNA that served as material.

Only in-frame clones appear in the TCRdb table, and some are missing; sequencing was by immunoSEQ multiplex PCR. The table lists around 250,000 clones, about 90% of them singletons. The origin of this receptor is a man aged 60-69 years with acute or convalescent COVID-19. What was sequenced was peripheral blood.

CDR3 loop: CASTISGNRDRRAFF. The CDR3 DNA reads as TGTGCCAGCACCATCTCAGGGAACAGGGATCGTAGAGCTTTCTTT. This chain uses TRBV28 with TRBJ1-1; D is perhaps TRBD1 (6 bases). Germline loops: CDR1 MDHEN, CDR2 SYDVKM. This CDR3 is built from 15 residues. The V end was cut by 7 bases, the J end by 10 bases, with 25 bases between.